This T cell receptor beta chain emerged from a study of identical twins. TCRdb reprocessed the 5' RACE reads via MiXCR and lists one record per CDR3 protein. The sample includes some 730,000 distinct CDR3 sequences, around a sixth of them seen just once. Germline V gene lookup returns CDR1 LGHNA and CDR2 YNFKEQ. The CDR3 is 17 residues long. The V end was cut by 3 bases, the J end by 6 bases, with 23 bases between. The same data also contributed to another study, on T cells expressing NK-cell markers.

The V gene is TRBV4-2, the J gene TRBJ2-5; D is undetermined. The sample taken for sequencing was PBMCs. This clonotype was obtained from a woman aged 18-30 years in good health. This CDR3 reads CASSQEGATPFLKTQYF. In nucleotides, the CDR3 is TGTGCCAGCAGCCAGGAAGGCGCGACTCCCTTTTTGAAGACCCAGTACTTC.